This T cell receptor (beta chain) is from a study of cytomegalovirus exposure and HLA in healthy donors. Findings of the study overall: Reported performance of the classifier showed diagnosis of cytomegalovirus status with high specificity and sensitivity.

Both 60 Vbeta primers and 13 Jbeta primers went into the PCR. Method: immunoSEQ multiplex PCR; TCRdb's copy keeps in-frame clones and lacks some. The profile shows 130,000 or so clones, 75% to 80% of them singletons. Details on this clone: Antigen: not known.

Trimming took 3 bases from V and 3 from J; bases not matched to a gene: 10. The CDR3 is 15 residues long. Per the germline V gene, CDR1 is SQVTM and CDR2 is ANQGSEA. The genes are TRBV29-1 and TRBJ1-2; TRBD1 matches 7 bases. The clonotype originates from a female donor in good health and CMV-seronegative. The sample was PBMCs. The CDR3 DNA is TGCAGCGTTGACCCCAGGGGGATTTCTGACTATGGCTACACCTTC. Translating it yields CSVDPRGISDYGYTF.